Each of the 16 T cell receptor beta chains below was sequenced from the same sample in a study of regulatory T cells in long-lasting Graves disease. Time point meaning: persistent/refractory GD, antithyroid drugs over 5 years with positive TRAb. Researchers made the TCR library from RNA that was extracted from PBMCs. CDR3-region Arm-PCR and iRepertoire HTBI primers produced the TCR beta libraries. TCRdb ran MiXCR on the multiplex PCR reads and lists one entry per CDR3 protein. The table records some 330,000 distinct CDR3 sequences, 20% to 25% of them present only once. This specimen was peripheral blood mononuclear cells (PBMCs), taken when the disease was refractory, from a patient treated with antithyroid drugs. The receptors were gathered from a middle-aged woman with Graves disease.

This clonotype was recorded at least ten times. The chain uses TRBV10-3 and TRBJ2-7; 8 bases agree with TRBD1. V lost 6 bases to trimming and J lost 3 bases; unmatched junction nucleotides: 1. Germline loops: CDR1 ENHRY, CDR2 SYGVKD. The CDR3 is made up of 12 amino acids. The CDR3 loop is CAISGTGYEQYF. CDR3 sequence (DNA): TGTGCCATCAGCGGGACAGGCTACGAGCAGTACTTC.

Of note for this clonotype: This sequence may be a read error, since a much larger clone differs from it by one base. The genes are TRBV11-2 and TRBJ2-5, with 11 bases lining up with TRBD2. The DNA end is a closer match to TRBJ2-1, so the J assignment may be wrong. The germline V gene has CDR1 SGHAT and CDR2 FQNNGV. The CDR3 has 14 amino acids. The chain's CDR3 is CASSVTGTSGEQFF. The CDR3 DNA follows: TGTGCCAGCAGCGTAACAGGGACTAGCGGTGAGCAGTTCTTC.

This clonotype was seen at least ten times. This chain links TRBV28 with TRBJ1-5, with 8 positions matching TRBD1. Germline CDR1 and CDR2: MDHEN and SYDVKM. The J segment lost 4 bases and the V segment lost 4 bases, leaving 6 bases of the junction unmatched. CDR3 length: 15 residues. The chain's CDR3 is CASSWIDRGNQPQHF. The CDR3 DNA reads as TGTGCCAGCAGTTGGATAGACAGGGGAAATCAGCCCCAGCATTTT.

CDR3 amino acids: CASSLTQGRYEQYF. The CDR3 DNA reads TGTGCCAGCAGTCTCACACAGGGGCGCTACGAGCAGTACTTC. The genes are TRBV6-1 and TRBJ2-7; the match to TRBD1 covers 7 bases. V lost 5 bases, J lost 3 bases, and 7 bases stayed unmatched. The CDR3 consists of 14 residues. Germline CDR1 is MNHNS and CDR2 is SASEGT.

This clonotype has a handful of counts. The CDR3, as DNA: TGTGCCAGCAGTCTTACAGGACACAGGGGGCACACCTTC. Amino acids: CASSLTGHRGHTF. The rearrangement joins TRBV27 to TRBJ1-2; 9 bases agree with TRBD1. The germline V gene has CDR1 MNHEY and CDR2 SMNVEV (reference sequence). The junction had 10 bases not matched to a gene; V was cut back by 5 bases and J by 12 bases. This CDR3 is built from 13 residues.

This clonotype turned up a few times. The CDR3 region is CASRNFGDGYTF. The CDR3, as DNA: TGCGCCAGCCGAAACTTTGGAGATGGCTACACCTTC. The chain has TRBV4-1 and TRBJ1-2; D not certain. V lost 8 bases and J lost 6, with 13 bases in between. The CDR3 consists of 12 residues. The germline V gene has CDR1 MGHRA and CDR2 YSYEKL.

The J gene is TRBJ1-2, the V gene TRBV4-1, with D maybe TRBD1 (5 bases). The CDR3 is made up of 16 amino acids. V was pared by 5 bases and J by 2 bases, with 18 bases between. CDR1 and CDR2 (germline): MGHRA, YSYEKL. DNA for the CDR3: TGCGCCAGCAGCACCCCGGGGGGAAGGGCGAACTATGGCTACACCTTC. Its protein product is CASSTPGGRANYGYTF.

The V and J genes are TRBV9 and TRBJ2-3; 11 positions match TRBD2. J was trimmed by 0 bases and V by 4 bases; bases with no gene match: 10. The CDR3 length is 18 residues. CDR1 SGDLS and CDR2 YYNGEE come from the germline V gene. The CDR3 loop reads CASSLSGRDASSTDTQYF. Here the CDR3 DNA reads TGTGCCAGCAGCCTTAGCGGGAGGGATGCCTCTAGCACAGATACGCAGTATTTT.

The rearrangement uses TRBV7-2 and TRBJ2-7; perhaps D is TRBD1 or TRBD2 (5 bases each). Germline values: CDR1 SGHTA, CDR2 FQGNSA. The V end was cut by 3 bases, the J end by 7 bases, with 16 bases between. This CDR3 spans 14 amino acids. CDR3 protein: CASSFLRGSMEQYF. CDR3 in DNA: TGTGCCAGCAGCTTCCTTCGGGGCTCCATGGAGCAGTACTTC.

The genes are TRBV7-9 and TRBJ2-1; 7 bases line up with TRBD2. The CDR3 contains 14 residues. Trimming took 3 bases from V and 7 from J; bases not matched to a gene: 6. The germline gives CDR1 SEHNR, CDR2 FQNEAQ (reference sequence). CDR3 amino acids: CASSLRETVNEQFF. For the CDR3, the DNA is TGTGCCAGCAGCTTGCGGGAGACGGTTAATGAGCAGTTCTTC.

The V call is TRBV19, the J call TRBJ2-2; no definite D call. Trimming removed 2 bases from V and 6 bases from J, with 10 bases in between. From germline, CDR1 is LNHDA and CDR2 SQIVND (reference sequence). The CDR3 contains 14 residues. CDR3 residues: CASSIMASPGELFF. CDR3 DNA: TGTGCCAGTAGTATAATGGCGTCACCCGGGGAGCTGTTTTTT.

This clonotype has ten or more counts. The chain couples TRBV2 to TRBJ2-2; D remains unclear. The germline gives CDR1 SNHLY, CDR2 FYNNEI. The CDR3 is 14 residues long. V dropped 6 bases and J dropped 1 base, with 9 bases sitting between them. Here the CDR3 reads CASRNELNTGELFF. CDR3 nucleotides: TGTGCCAGCAGGAATGAACTGAACACCGGGGAGCTGTTTTTT.

The sample holds many counts of this clonotype. The CDR3 nucleotides read TGTGCCAGCAAGGAGGTGAACACTGAAGCTTTCTTT. Translating it yields CASKEVNTEAFF. J is TRBJ1-1 and V is TRBV25-1; D is uncertain. Germline V gives CDR1 MGHDK, CDR2 SYGVNS. The CDR3 has 12 amino acids. The ends were cut back, 7 bases at V and 0 bases at J, with 6 bases in the middle.

This clonotype was detected ten times or more. The chain links TRBV2 to TRBJ1-2; D gene uncertain. Germline CDR1 SNHLY, CDR2 FYNNEI. The CDR3 is 12 amino acids. Trimming removed 1 base at V and 3 bases at J, with 3 bases between. CDR3 sequence: CASSEGYYGYTF. The CDR3 DNA follows: TGTGCCAGCAGTGAAGGGTACTATGGCTACACCTTC.

This clonotype has a count of ten or more. The rearrangement links TRBV6-5 to TRBJ2-2, with 7 bases that match TRBD2. The J segment lost 3 bases and the V segment lost 0 bases, leaving 16 bases of the junction unmatched. The CDR3 runs to 20 residues. The germline CDR1 and CDR2 sequences are MNHEY and SVGAGI. CDR3 nucleotides: TGTGCCAGCAGTTACTCTTCGGCTAGCGGAGGCCCTCCGTACACCGGGGAGCTGTTTTTT. Translated: CASSYSSASGGPPYTGELFF.

This clonotype turned up a few times. The V call is TRBV3-1, the J call TRBJ2-2, with TRBD2 matching 9 bases. This CDR3 spans 15 amino acids. CDR1 and CDR2 (germline): LGHDT, YNNKEL (reference sequence). After removal of 6 bases from V and 5 bases from J, the junction contained 7 bases not matched to a gene. The CDR3 DNA reads as TGTGCCAGCAGGGTAGCGGGAGTCTGGACCGGGGAGCTGTTTTTT. Amino acids: CASRVAGVWTGELFF.